The clone carrying this T cell receptor (beta chain) was recorded a few times. The data are from a study of T cell repertoires in cytomegalovirus infection. Per the germline V gene, CDR1 is KGHDR and CDR2 is SFDVKD. The CDR3 covers 17 residues. Between the trimmed V and J ends, which lost 0 bases and 1 base, there was a span of 11 bases. Using its own MiXCR run on the reads, TCRdb lists one record per CDR3 protein. The sample lists roughly 630,000 distinct CDR3 sequences; around 24% were seen once. The sequenced sample was CD8+ T cells from PBMCs. This clonotype was sampled from a human donor in good health (CMV status not recorded). Some clones in this sample may be carry-over from other donors' samples. The rearrangement uses TRBV24-1 and TRBJ2-2, with D maybe TRBD2 (6 bases). CDR3 sequence: CATSDLRGGENTGELFF. In DNA form, the CDR3 reads TGTGCCACCAGTGATTTGCGAGGAGGGGAGAACACCGGGGAGCTGTTTTTT.